This TCR beta chain was found in a study of PD-L1 blockade in urothelial cancer. Study background: Males with urothelial cancer arising in the bladder constituted most of the roughly 30 patients.

The time point was: peripheral blood 6 weeks after treatment start. Germline CDR1 reads SGHRS; CDR2 reads YFSETQ. The CDR3 contains 22 residues. The J segment lost 5 bases and the V segment lost 0 bases, leaving 25 bases of the junction unmatched. Assay used: immunoSEQ multiplex PCR; TCRdb lists only in-frame clones, some missing. Among around 50,000 clones listed, 88% were seen once. This receptor was taken from a man between 60 and 70 years old with urothelial cancer. J is TRBJ2-5 and V is TRBV5-1; TRBD1 agrees at 10 bases. The source was PBMCs, collected around atezolizumab (anti-PD-L1) treatment. The CDR3 DNA reads TGCGCCAGCAGCTTGGCCGGCCGCTGGCTGACAGGGGGCGGGGGGTCCGGTGAGACCCAGTACTTC. Translated: CASSLAGRWLTGGGGSGETQYF.